What follows are 29 T cell receptor beta chains derived from one specimen sequenced in a study of blood T cells in healthy people across ages. Combining a sample-barcoded 5' primer with a J-beta primer mix, a second PCR ran for about 6 to 11 cycles. TCRdb ran MiXCR on the 5' RACE reads and lists one entry per CDR3 protein. The table lists roughly 900,000 distinct CDR3 sequences, approximately 49% of them singletons. Source material: blood. The receptors shown here come from a man between 25 and 39 years old in good health.

This clonotype turned up a few times. V gene TRBV27 combines with J gene TRBJ1-5; no definite D call. The CDR3 is made up of 14 amino acids. CDR1 and CDR2 (germline): MNHEY, SMNVEV (reference sequence). Trimming left V 2 bases short and J 4 bases short, with 9 bases between. CDR3 residues: CASSLMMSNQPQHF. The CDR3 region has the DNA TGTGCCAGCAGTTTAATGATGTCGAATCAGCCCCAGCATTTT.

The rearrangement links TRBV6-2 or TRBV6-3 to TRBJ2-1, with 13 bases matching TRBD2. Germline V gene lookup returns CDR1 MNHEY and CDR2 SVGEGT. V was pared by 0 bases and J by 0 bases, with 2 bases of the junction left unmatched. This CDR3 spans 18 amino acids. CDR3 loop: CASSYSGTSGASYNEQFF. In nucleotides, the CDR3 is TGTGCCAGCAGTTACTCTGGGACTAGCGGGGCCTCCTACAATGAGCAGTTCTTC.

The rearrangement joins TRBV2 to TRBJ2-3, with D unresolved. From germline, CDR1 is SNHLY and CDR2 FYNNEI. V was shortened by 9 bases and J by 0 bases, with 19 bases between the two germline ends. CDR3 length equals 16 residues. CDR3 bases: TGTGCCAGTTCCGAAAGCAGGTACTCTAGCACAGATACGCAGTATTTT. Residues: CASSESRYSSTDTQYF.

There are a few counts of this clonotype. The chain combines TRBV9 with TRBJ2-5, with 9 bases fitting TRBD1. CDR1 SGDLS and CDR2 YYNGEE come from the germline V gene. The CDR3 sequence is 15 residues long. V shed 0 bases and J 4 bases; nucleotides not matched to a gene: 4. The CDR3 sequence is CASSVGTGVGETQYF. The CDR3 DNA reads TGTGCCAGCAGCGTAGGGACAGGGGTGGGAGAGACCCAGTACTTC.

The gene calls are TRBV6-1 and TRBJ2-4, with 9 bases lining up with TRBD1. Near its end, the DNA agrees better with TRBJ2-7, so the J call may be wrong. The CDR3 has 17 residues. CDR1 MNHNS and CDR2 SASEGT come from the germline V gene. The CDR3 nucleotides read TGTGCCAGCAGTGGACCTCTCCTAGGACAGGGGTCATACGAGCAGTACTTC. Translated, it gives CASSGPLLGQGSYEQYF.

This chain joins TRBV7-2 and TRBJ2-4; no firm D call. V shed 0 bases and J shed 8 bases, with 5 bases lying between them. CDR3 length: 12 residues. CDR1 SGHTA and CDR2 FQGNSA come from the germline V gene. The CDR3 DNA is TGTGCCAGCAGCTTAGCGGAGCACATTCAGTACTTC. It is translated as CASSLAEHIQYF.

The genes are TRBV3-1 and TRBJ1-5, with 9 bases aligning to TRBD1. Per the germline V gene, CDR1 is LGHDT and CDR2 is YNNKEL (reference sequence). V shed 4 bases and J 6 bases; nucleotides not matched to a gene: 7. CDR3 size: 15 residues. CDR3 protein: CASSPGQGRSQPQHF. The DNA of the CDR3 is TGTGCCAGCAGCCCTGGACAGGGGAGGAGTCAGCCCCAGCATTTT.

The chain couples TRBV5-1 to TRBJ2-5; tentatively, D is TRBD1 (6 bases). The CDR3 consists of 15 residues. Trimming shortened V by 1 base and J by 4 bases, and 14 bases separated the two germline ends. The V gene's germline CDR1 is SGHRS and CDR2 YFSETQ. In DNA, the CDR3 is TGCGCCAGCAGCTTGTTAGGGGGATTGGGAGAGACCCAGTACTTC. Encoded protein: CASSLLGGLGETQYF.

The chain joins TRBV6-5 to TRBJ2-3; D possibly corresponds to TRBD2 (6 bases). The V and J ends lost 2 bases and 3 bases respectively, with 18 bases between them. Germline CDR1 MNHEY, CDR2 SVGAGI. CDR3 length equals 17 residues. The CDR3 DNA reads TGTGCCAGCAGTTACGGGCAGGAGGGTGTGAAGACAGATACGCAGTATTTT. Protein: CASSYGQEGVKTDTQYF.

This sequence joins TRBV20-1 and TRBJ1-5; D perhaps matches TRBD1 (5 bases). There are 14 residues in the CDR3. Germline assignment: CDR1 DFQATT and CDR2 SNEGSKA (reference sequence). Written as DNA, the CDR3 is TGCAGCACTTCGTGGGGCGATAGCAATCAGCCCCAGCATTTT. Translated: CSTSWGDSNQPQHF.

This clonotype was observed a few times. The rearrangement links TRBV12-3 or TRBV12-4 to TRBJ1-6, with 7 positions matching TRBD1. With V trimmed by 1 base and J by 8 bases, 5 bases remained unmatched. This CDR3 comprises 15 residues. Here the CDR3 DNA reads TGTGCCAGCAGTTTAGATGGACAGGTTGATTCACCCCTCCACTTT. It is translated as CASSLDGQVDSPLHF.

The J gene is TRBJ2-7, the V gene TRBV11-2; TRBD2 aligns across 9 bases. CDR1 and CDR2 from the germline V gene are SGHAT and FQNNGV. The CDR3 runs to 14 residues. J lost 6 bases, V lost 3 bases, and 6 bases had no gene match. CDR3 nucleotide sequence: TGTGCCAGCAGCTTTGGACTAGCGTTGGGCGAGCAGTACTTC. This gives the protein CASSFGLALGEQYF. The full variable domain, with the rest looked up from reference TRBV11-2 and TRBJ2-7, is EAGVAQSPRYKIIEKRQSVAFWCNPISGHATLYWYQQILGQGPKLLIQFQNNGVVDDSQLPKDRFSAERLKGVDSTLKIQPAKLEDSAVYLCASSFGLALGEQYFGPGTRLTVT.

CDR3 DNA sequence: TGCAGTGCTAGGGTTGCGAACATTCAGTACTTC. Translation gives CSARVANIQYF. The chain links TRBV20-1 to TRBJ2-4; unclear D gene. The CDR3 sequence is 11 residues long. Looked up from germline, CDR1 is DFQATT and CDR2 is SNEGSKA (reference sequence). With 3 bases removed from V and 7 bases from J, the gap between germline ends came to 7 bases.

The J gene is TRBJ2-6, the V gene TRBV3-1; unclear D gene. V was trimmed by 6 bases and J by 0 bases, leaving 15 bases between them. This CDR3 comprises 17 residues. Per the germline V gene, CDR1 is LGHDT and CDR2 is YNNKEL (reference sequence). DNA for the CDR3: TGTGCCAGCAGTGGATCCGACGGTTGCTCTGGGGCCAACGTCCTGACTTTC. It translates to CASSGSDGCSGANVLTF.

The genes are TRBV27 and TRBJ2-3, with 8 bases lining up with TRBD2. CDR3 size: 15 residues. Losses at the gene ends were 7 bases for V and 1 base for J; bases not matched to a gene: 7. CDR1 and CDR2 (germline): MNHEY, SMNVEV (reference sequence). The CDR3: CASMVRRGGTDTQYF. CDR3 nucleotide sequence: TGTGCCAGCATGGTCAGGCGGGGGGGCACAGATACGCAGTATTTT.

This clonotype appeared once. CDR3 sequence: CASRQGWKLFF. The CDR3 DNA reads TGTGCCAGCAGACAGGGTTGGAAACTGTTTTTT. J is TRBJ1-4 and V is TRBV25-1, with D possibly TRBD1 on 6 matching bases. With 6 bases removed from V and 11 bases from J, the gap between germline ends came to 10 bases. The CDR3 is made up of 11 amino acids. CDR1 MGHDK and CDR2 SYGVNS come from the germline V gene.

As regards this clonotype: One end of the junction varies from germline; a read error may be responsible. The V call is TRBV7-2, the J call TRBJ1-5; D gene unclear. The length of the CDR3 is 13 residues. The germline CDR1 and CDR2 sequences are SGHTA and FQGNSA. CDR3 protein: CAGSRGELQPQHF. As DNA, the CDR3 is TGTGCCGGCAGCCGGGGTGAGCTTCAGCCCCAGCATTTT.

This clonotype was picked up many times. V is TRBV18 and J is TRBJ1-1; D uncertain. From germline, CDR1 is KGHSH and CDR2 LQKENI. Trimming shortened V by 2 bases and J by 8 bases, and 15 bases separated the two germline ends. CDR3 size: 14 residues. The CDR3 loop reads CASSPVPQSEEAFF. The CDR3 bases are TGTGCCAGCTCACCAGTTCCTCAATCGGAGGAAGCTTTCTTT.

In DNA form, the CDR3 reads TGTGCCAGCAGTGAATACACAGGGGGCTCCTATGGCTACACCTTC. It specifies CASSEYTGGSYGYTF. This chain links TRBV25-1 with TRBJ1-2; 9 bases map to TRBD1. Germline values: CDR1 MGHDK, CDR2 SYGVNS. The V segment lost 0 bases and the J segment 4 bases; nucleotides outside the gene matches: 3. The CDR3 sequence is 15 residues long.

CDR3 region: CSANGQGFSETQYF. CDR3 nucleotide sequence: TGCAGTGCCAACGGACAGGGGTTTTCAGAGACCCAGTACTTC. The gene calls are TRBV20-1 and TRBJ2-5; TRBD1 aligns across 9 bases. The germline CDR1 and CDR2 sequences are DFQATT and SNEGSKA (reference sequence). The trim removed 6 bases at V and 4 bases at J, leaving 9 bases unmatched. This CDR3 contains 14 residues.

This clonotype was seen more than once but under ten times. The V gene is TRBV7-2, the J gene TRBJ2-5; D tentatively reads TRBD1 or TRBD2 (6 bases each). Trimming took 3 bases from V and 5 from J, leaving 16 bases between them. This CDR3 is 15 amino acids long. The germline V gene encodes CDR1 SGHTA and CDR2 FQGNSA. This CDR3 reads CASSLASGAMETQYF. CDR3 nucleotides: TGTGCCAGCAGCTTGGCATCGGGGGCGATGGAGACCCAGTACTTC.

The gene calls are TRBV7-2 and TRBJ2-2; 9 bases match TRBD1. This CDR3 has 15 amino acids. Germline V CDR1 and CDR2: SGHTA, FQGNSA. Germline trimming cut 5 bases from V and 6 bases from J; bases unmatched to any gene: 7. The CDR3 DNA reads as TGTGCCAGCAGCAAAGACAGGGGGATTGCCGGGGAGCTGTTTTTT. Its protein is CASSKDRGIAGELFF. Looking up the rest from reference TRBV7-2 and TRBJ2-2 gives the full variable domain: GAGVSQSPSNKVTEKGKDVELRCDPISGHTALYWYRQSLGQGLEFLIYFQGNSAPDKSGLPSDRFSAERTGGSVSTLTIQRTQQEDSAVYLCASSKDRGIAGELFFGEGSRLTVL.

This chain joins TRBV20-1 and TRBJ2-3, with D perhaps matching TRBD1 or TRBD2 (5 bases each). This CDR3 spans 14 amino acids. The ends were cut back, 7 bases at V and 0 bases at J, with 14 bases in the middle. The V gene's germline CDR1 is DFQATT and CDR2 SNEGSKA (reference sequence). The CDR3 DNA reads as TGCAGTGTCGAGAGAGGGGACAGCACAGATACGCAGTATTTT. Encoded protein: CSVERGDSTDTQYF.

This clonotype was observed a handful of times. The CDR3 DNA reads as TGTGCCATCAGACTCCGGGACGGGGACTACGAGCAGTACTTC. Its protein is CAIRLRDGDYEQYF. This sequence joins TRBV10-3 and TRBJ2-7; D is tentatively TRBD1 or TRBD2 (5 bases each). CDR3 size: 14 residues. CDR1 and CDR2 from the germline V gene are ENHRY and SYGVKD. Trimming removed 6 bases from V and 3 bases from J, with 15 bases in between.

A few counts support this clonotype. J is TRBJ2-7 and V is TRBV5-1; 10 positions match TRBD1. V lost 4 bases, J lost 4 bases, and 8 bases stayed unmatched. The germline CDR1 and CDR2 sequences are SGHRS and YFSETQ. There are 15 residues in the CDR3. CDR3: CASSRAGTGVYEQYF. As DNA, the CDR3 is TGCGCCAGCAGCCGCGCCGGGACAGGGGTTTACGAGCAGTACTTC.

There are a few counts of this clonotype. The chain employs TRBV7-8 and TRBJ2-7, with D possibly TRBD1 on 6 matching bases. The germline gives CDR1 SGHVS, CDR2 FQNEAQ. With 5 bases removed from V and 1 base from J, the gap between germline ends came to 9 bases. The length of the CDR3 is 13 residues. In DNA form, the CDR3 reads TGTGCCAGCAGCATCGGGACATCCTACGAGCAGTACTTC. It yields the protein CASSIGTSYEQYF.

This clonotype was seen more than once but under ten times. Just one base apart from a much larger clone, this may be a read error. This rearrangement joins TRBV9 to TRBJ2-4, with TRBD1 matching over 11 bases. The DNA matches TRBJ2-7 better at its end, which makes the J call doubtful. The germline CDR1 and CDR2 sequences are SGDLS and YYNGEE. CDR3 size: 14 residues. The DNA for the CDR3 is TGTGCCAGCAGCGTAGGGACAGGGGGCAGCGAGCAGTACTTC. This sequence encodes CASSVGTGGSEQYF.

This sequence joins TRBV20-1 and TRBJ2-4; TRBD1 is a possible D gene (7 bases). The J call may be mistaken, given a closer DNA end match to TRBJ2-7. CDR1 DFQATT and CDR2 SNEGSKA come from the germline V gene (reference sequence). The CDR3 loop spans 13 amino acids. The CDR3 DNA reads TGCAGTGCCGCGGGACAGCGCAACTACGAGCAGTACTTC. It codes for CSAAGQRNYEQYF.

This CDR3 is CASSVSGQLNIQYF. In DNA, the CDR3 is TGTGCCAGCAGCGTCTCAGGACAGTTAAACATTCAGTACTTC. V usage is TRBV9 and J usage is TRBJ2-4, with D tentatively TRBD1 (6 bases). This CDR3 contains 14 residues. Germline V CDR1 and CDR2: SGDLS, YYNGEE. V lost 2 bases, J lost 6 bases, and 12 bases lay in between.